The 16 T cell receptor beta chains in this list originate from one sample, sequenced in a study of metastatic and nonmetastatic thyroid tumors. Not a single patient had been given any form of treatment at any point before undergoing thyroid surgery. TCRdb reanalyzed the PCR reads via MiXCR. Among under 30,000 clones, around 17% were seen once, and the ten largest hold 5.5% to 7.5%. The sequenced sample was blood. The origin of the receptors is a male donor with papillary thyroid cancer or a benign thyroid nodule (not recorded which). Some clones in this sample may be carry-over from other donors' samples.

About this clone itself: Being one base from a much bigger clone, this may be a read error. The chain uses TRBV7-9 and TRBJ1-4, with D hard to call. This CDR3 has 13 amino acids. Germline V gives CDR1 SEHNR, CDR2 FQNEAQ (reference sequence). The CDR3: CVSSLVRAEKLFF. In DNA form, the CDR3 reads TGTGTCAGCAGCTTAGTTAGGGCCGAAAAACTGTTTTTT.

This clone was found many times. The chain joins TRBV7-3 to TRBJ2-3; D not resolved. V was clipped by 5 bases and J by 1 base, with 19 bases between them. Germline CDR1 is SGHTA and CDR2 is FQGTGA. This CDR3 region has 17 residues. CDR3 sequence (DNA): TGTGCCAGCAGCCTCAACCCGGCGGCTGGAGGCACAGATACGCAGTATTTT. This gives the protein CASSLNPAAGGTDTQYF. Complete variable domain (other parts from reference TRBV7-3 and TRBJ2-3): GAGVSQTPSNKVTEKGKYVELRCDPISGHTALYWYRQSLGQGPEFLIYFQGTGAADDSGLPNDRFFAVRPEGSVSTLKIQRTERGDSAVYLCASSLNPAAGGTDTQYFGPGTRLTVL.

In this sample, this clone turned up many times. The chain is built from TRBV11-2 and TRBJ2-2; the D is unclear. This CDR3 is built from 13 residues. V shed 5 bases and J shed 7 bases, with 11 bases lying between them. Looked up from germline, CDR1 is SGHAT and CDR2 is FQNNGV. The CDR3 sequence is CASSPGFGGELFF. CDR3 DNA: TGTGCCAGCAGCCCCGGGTTCGGCGGGGAGCTGTTTTTT.

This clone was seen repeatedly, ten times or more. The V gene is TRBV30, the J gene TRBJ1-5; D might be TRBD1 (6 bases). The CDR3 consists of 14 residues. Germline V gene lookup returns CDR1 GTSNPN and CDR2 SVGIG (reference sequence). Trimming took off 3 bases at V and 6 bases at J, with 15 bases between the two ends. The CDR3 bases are TGTGCCTGGAGGAAAGGGGGAGGTGGTCAGCCCCAGCATTTT. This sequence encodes CAWRKGGGGQPQHF.

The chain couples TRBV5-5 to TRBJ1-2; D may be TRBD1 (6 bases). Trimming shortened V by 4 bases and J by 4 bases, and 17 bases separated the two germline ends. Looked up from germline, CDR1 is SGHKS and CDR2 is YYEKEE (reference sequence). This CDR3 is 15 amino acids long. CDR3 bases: TGTGCCAGCAGCAAGAACAGGGTTAGTGGCTATGGCTACACCTTC. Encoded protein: CASSKNRVSGYGYTF.

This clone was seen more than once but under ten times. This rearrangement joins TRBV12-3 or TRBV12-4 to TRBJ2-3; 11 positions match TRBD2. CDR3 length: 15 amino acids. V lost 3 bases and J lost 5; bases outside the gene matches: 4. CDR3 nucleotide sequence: TGTGCCAGCAGTTTTAGGCTAGCGGGAGGAGATACGCAGTATTTT. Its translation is CASSFRLAGGDTQYF.

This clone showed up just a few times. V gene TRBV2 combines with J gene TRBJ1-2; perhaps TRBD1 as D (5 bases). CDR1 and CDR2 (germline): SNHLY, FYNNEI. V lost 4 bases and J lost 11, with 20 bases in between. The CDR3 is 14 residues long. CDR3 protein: CASSGSGLICGYTF. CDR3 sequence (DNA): TGTGCCAGCAGTGGGTCAGGGTTGATCTGTGGTTACACCTTC.

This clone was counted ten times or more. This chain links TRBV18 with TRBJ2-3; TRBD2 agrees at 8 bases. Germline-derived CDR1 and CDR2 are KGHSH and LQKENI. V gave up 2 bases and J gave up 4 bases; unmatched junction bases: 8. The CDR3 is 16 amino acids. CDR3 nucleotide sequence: TGTGCCAGCTCACCAGCGGCGGGAGGAATAGCAGATACGCAGTATTTT. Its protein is CASSPAAGGIADTQYF.

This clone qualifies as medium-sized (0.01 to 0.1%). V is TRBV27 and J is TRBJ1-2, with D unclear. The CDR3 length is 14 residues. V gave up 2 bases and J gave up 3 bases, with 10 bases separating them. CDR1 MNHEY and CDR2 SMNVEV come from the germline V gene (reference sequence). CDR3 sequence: CASSLRGPDYGYTF. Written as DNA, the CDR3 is TGTGCCAGCAGTTTACGGGGTCCGGACTATGGCTACACCTTC.

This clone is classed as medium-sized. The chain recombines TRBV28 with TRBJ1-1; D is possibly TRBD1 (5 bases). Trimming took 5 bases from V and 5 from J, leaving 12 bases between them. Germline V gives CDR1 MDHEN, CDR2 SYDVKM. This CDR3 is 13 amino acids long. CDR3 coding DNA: TGTGCCAGCAGTCGGGGGAGGATAACTGAAGCTTTCTTT. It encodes CASSRGRITEAFF.

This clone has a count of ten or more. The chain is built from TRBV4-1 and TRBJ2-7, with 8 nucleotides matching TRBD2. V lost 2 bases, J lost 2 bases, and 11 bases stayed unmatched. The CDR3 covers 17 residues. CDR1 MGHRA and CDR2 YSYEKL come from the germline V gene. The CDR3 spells CASSQIGAGVFPYEQYF. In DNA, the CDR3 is TGCGCCAGCAGCCAAATCGGAGCGGGAGTGTTCCCCTACGAGCAGTACTTC.

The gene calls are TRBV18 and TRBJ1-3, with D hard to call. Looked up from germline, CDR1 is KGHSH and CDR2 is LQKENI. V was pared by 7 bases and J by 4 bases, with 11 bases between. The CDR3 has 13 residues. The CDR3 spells CASLYQRGNTIYF. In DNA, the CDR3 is TGTGCCAGCTTGTACCAGCGCGGAAACACCATATATTTT. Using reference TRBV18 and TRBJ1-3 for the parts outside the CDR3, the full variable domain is NAGVMQNPRHLVRRRGQEARLRCSPMKGHSHVYWYRQLPEEGLKFMVYLQKENIIDESGMPKERFSAEFPKEGPSILRIQQVVRGDSAAYFCASLYQRGNTIYFGEGSWLTVV.

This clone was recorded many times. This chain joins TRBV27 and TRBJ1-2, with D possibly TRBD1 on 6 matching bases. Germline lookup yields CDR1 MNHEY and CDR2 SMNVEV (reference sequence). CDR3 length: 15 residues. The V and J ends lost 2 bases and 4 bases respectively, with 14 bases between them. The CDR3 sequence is CASSLSGGRVYGYTF. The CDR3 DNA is TGTGCCAGCAGTTTAAGTGGGGGGCGCGTCTATGGCTACACCTTC.

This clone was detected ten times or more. CDR3 loop: CASSPAPSTGSGNTIYF. CDR3 in DNA: TGCGCCAGCAGCCCAGCCCCCTCGACAGGCTCTGGAAACACCATATATTTT. This chain links TRBV5-1 with TRBJ1-3, with D possibly being TRBD1 (6 bases). Per the germline V gene, CDR1 is SGHRS and CDR2 is YFSETQ. Trimming removed 4 bases at V and 0 bases at J, with 17 bases between. The CDR3 is 17 amino acids.

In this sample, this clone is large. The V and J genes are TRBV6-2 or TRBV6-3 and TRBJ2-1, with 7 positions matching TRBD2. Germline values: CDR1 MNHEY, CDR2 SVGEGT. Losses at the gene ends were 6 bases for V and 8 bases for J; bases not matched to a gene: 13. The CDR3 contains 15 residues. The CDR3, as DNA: TGTGCCAGCAGCCCCGGACGGCGGGAGACTGATGAGCAGTTCTTC. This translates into CASSPGRRETDEQFF.

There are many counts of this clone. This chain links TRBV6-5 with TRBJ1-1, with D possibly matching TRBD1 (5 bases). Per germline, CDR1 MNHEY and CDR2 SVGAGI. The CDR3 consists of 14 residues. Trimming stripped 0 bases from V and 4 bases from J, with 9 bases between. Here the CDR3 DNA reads TGTGCCAGCAGTTACTCAGGGGTCGGCACTGAAGCTTTCTTT. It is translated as CASSYSGVGTEAFF.